This T cell receptor (beta chain) was documented in a study of regulatory and conventional T cells in RAG deficiency. Blood CD4+ CD25-low CD127-high conventional T cells supplied the genomic DNA template. Some clones are missing from TCRdb's copy, which holds only in-frame ones; the method was immunoSEQ multiplex PCR. The sample carries more than 35,000 clones, approximately 90% recorded once. The CDR3 has 11 amino acids. CDR1 and CDR2 from the germline V gene are MDHEN and SYDVKM. With 4 bases removed from V and 5 bases from J, the gap between germline ends came to 5 bases. Study-level findings and limits: Other subsets showed about 10-fold reductions, but Treg unique TCR beta sequences fell roughly 100-fold in these patients.

In regard to this clone: What it binds is unknown.

Another study also made use of these data, one on regulatory T cells. This second report adds: The primer mix had 52 TRBV and 13 TRBJ primers.

The material sequenced was CD4+ effector T cells sorted from blood. This TCR was sampled from a human donor in good health. V gene TRBV28 combines with J gene TRBJ2-5; D remains unclear. The CDR3 protein is CASSSPETQYF. The CDR3 DNA sequence: TGTGCCAGCAGTTCGCCCGAGACCCAGTACTTC. Looking up the rest from reference TRBV28 and TRBJ2-5 gives the full variable domain: DVKVTQSSRYLVKRTGEKVFLECVQDMDHENMFWYRQDPGLGLRLIYFSYDVKMKEKGDIPEGYSVSREKKERFSLILESASTNQTSMYLCASSSPETQYFGPGTRLLVL.